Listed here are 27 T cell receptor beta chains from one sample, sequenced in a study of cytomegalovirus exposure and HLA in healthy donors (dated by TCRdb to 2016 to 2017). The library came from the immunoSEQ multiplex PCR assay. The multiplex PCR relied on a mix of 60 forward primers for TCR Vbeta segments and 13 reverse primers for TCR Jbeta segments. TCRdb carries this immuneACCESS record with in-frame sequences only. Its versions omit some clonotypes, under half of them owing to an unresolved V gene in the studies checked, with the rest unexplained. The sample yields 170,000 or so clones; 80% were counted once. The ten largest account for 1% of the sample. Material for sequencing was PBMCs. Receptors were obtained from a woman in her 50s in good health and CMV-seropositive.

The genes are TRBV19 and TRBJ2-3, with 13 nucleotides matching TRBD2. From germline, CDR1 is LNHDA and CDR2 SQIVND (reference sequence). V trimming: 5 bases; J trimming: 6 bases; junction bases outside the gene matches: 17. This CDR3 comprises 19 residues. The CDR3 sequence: CASSGGGLAGAGAGDTQYF. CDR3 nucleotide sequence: TGTGCCAGTAGTGGAGGTGGACTAGCGGGAGCTGGGGCAGGGGATACGCAGTATTTT. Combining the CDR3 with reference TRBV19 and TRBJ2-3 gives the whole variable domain DGGITQSPKYLFRKEGQNVTLSCEQNLNHDAMYWYRQDPGQGLRLIYYSQIVNDFQKGDIAEGYSVSREKKESFPLTVTSAQKNPTAFYLCASSGGGLAGAGAGDTQYFGPGTRLTVL.

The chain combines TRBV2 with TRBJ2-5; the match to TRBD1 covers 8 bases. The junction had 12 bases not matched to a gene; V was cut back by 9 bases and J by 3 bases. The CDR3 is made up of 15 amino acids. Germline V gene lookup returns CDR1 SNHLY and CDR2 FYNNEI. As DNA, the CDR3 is TGTGCCAGTGGTCCCTGGACAGGGCAAAAAGAGACCCAGTACTTC. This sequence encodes CASGPWTGQKETQYF.

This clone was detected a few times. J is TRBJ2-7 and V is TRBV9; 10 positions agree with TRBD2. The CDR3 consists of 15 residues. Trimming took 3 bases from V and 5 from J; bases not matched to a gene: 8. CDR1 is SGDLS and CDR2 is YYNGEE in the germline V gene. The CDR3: CASSGSGLAFDEQYF. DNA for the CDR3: TGTGCCAGCAGCGGATCGGGACTAGCGTTCGACGAGCAGTACTTC.

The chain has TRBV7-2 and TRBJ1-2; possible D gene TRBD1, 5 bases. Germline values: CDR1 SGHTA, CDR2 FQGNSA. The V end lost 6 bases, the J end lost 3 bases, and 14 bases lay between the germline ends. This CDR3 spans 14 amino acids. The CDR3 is CASRGLGTYYGYTF. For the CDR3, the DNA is TGTGCCAGCAGGGGACTCGGTACCTACTATGGCTACACCTTC.

The CDR3 nucleotides are TGCAGCGCTTATTGGGGGCGAGGCACTGAAGCTTTCTTT. Encoded protein: CSAYWGRGTEAFF. The chain uses TRBV29-1 and TRBJ1-1; tentative D call: TRBD1 (6 bases). The CDR3 extends over 13 amino acids. V was shortened by 7 bases and J by 4 bases, with 16 bases between the two germline ends. Germline V gives CDR1 SQVTM, CDR2 ANQGSEA. Full variable domain (rest looked up from reference TRBV29-1 and TRBJ1-1): SAVISQKPSRDICQRGTSLTIQCQVDSQVTMMFWYRQQPGQSLTLIATANQGSEATYESGFVIDKFPISRPNLTFSTLTVSNMSPEDSSIYLCSAYWGRGTEAFFGQGTRLTVV.

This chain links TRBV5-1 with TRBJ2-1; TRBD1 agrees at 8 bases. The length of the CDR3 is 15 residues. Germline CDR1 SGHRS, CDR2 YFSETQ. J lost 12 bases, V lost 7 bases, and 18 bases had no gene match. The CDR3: CASGLGQGRGFGQFF. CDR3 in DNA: TGCGCCAGCGGGTTAGGACAGGGAAGAGGGTTCGGGCAGTTCTTC.

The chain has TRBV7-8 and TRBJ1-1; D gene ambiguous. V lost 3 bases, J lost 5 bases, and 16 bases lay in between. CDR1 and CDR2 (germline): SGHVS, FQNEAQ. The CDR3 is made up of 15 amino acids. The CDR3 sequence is CASSFVSGFETEAFF. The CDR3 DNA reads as TGTGCCAGCAGCTTCGTTTCGGGGTTTGAAACTGAAGCTTTCTTT.

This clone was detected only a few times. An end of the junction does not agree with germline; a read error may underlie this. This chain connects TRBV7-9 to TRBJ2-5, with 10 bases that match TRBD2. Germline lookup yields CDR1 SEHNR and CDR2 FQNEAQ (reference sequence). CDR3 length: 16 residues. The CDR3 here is CSSSLVWASGSETQYF. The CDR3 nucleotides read TGTTCCAGCAGCTTAGTCTGGGCTAGCGGGAGTGAGACCCAGTACTTC.

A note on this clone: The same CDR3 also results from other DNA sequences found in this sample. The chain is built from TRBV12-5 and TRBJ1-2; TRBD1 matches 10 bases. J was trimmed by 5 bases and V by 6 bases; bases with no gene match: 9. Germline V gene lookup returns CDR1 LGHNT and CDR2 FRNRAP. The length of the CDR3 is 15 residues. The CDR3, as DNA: TGTGCTAGTGGCCCCGGGACAGGGGTGAATTATGGCTACACCTTC. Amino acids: CASGPGTGVNYGYTF.

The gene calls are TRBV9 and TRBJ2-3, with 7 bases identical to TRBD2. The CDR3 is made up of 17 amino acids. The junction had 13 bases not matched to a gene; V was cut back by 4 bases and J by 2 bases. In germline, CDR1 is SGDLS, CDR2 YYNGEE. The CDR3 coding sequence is TGTGCCAGCAGCATAGCCCGGATAGCGGGCGTCACAGATACGCAGTATTTT. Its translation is CASSIARIAGVTDTQYF.

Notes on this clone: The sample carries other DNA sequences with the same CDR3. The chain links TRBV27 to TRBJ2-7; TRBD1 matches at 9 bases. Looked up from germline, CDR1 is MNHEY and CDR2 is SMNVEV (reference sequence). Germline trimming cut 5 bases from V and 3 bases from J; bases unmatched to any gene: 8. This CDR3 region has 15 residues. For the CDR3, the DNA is TGTGCCAGCAGTCTCTCCGGGACAGGGATCTACGAGCAGTACTTC. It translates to CASSLSGTGIYEQYF.

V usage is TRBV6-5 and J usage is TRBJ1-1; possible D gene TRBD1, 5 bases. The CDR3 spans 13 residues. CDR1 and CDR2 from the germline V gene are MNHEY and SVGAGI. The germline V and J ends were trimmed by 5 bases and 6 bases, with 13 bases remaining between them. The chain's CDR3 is CASSPDRGSEAFF. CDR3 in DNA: TGTGCCAGCAGTCCCGACAGAGGATCTGAAGCTTTCTTT.

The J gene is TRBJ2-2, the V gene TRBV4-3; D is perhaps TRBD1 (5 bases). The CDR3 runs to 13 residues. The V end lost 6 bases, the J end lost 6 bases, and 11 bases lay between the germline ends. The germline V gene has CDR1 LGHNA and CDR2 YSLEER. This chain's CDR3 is CASSRSRAGELFF. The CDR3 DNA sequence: TGCGCCAGCAGTCGTTCCAGGGCCGGGGAGCTGTTTTTT.

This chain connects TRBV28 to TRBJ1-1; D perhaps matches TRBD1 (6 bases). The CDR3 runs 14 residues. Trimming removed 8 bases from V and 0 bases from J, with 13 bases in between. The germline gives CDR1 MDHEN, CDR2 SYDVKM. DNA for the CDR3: TGTGCCAGCGGGAGGGCAGGGGTGAACACTGAAGCTTTCTTT. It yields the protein CASGRAGVNTEAFF.

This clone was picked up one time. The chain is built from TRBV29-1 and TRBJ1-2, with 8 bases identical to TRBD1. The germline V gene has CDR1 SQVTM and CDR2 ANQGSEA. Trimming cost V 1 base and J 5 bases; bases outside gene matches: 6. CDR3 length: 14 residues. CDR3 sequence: CSVEGGTGPYGYTF. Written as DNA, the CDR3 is TGCAGCGTTGAAGGCGGGACAGGACCTTATGGCTACACCTTC.

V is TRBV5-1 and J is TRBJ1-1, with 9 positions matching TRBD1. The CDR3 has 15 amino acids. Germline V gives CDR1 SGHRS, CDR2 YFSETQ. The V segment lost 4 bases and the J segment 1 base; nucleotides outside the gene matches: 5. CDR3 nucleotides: TGCGCCAGCAGCATACAGGGGGCGGGGAACACTGAAGCTTTCTTT. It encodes CASSIQGAGNTEAFF.

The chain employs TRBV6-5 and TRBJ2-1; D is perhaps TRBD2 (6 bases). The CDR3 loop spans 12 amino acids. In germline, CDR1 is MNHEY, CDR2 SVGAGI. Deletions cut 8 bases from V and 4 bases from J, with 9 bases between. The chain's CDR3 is CASSGGYNEQFF. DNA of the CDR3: TGTGCCAGCTCCGGGGGATACAATGAGCAGTTCTTC.

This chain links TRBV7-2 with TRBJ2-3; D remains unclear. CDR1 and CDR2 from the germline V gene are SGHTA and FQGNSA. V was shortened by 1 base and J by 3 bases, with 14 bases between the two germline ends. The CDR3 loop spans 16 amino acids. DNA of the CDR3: TGTGCCAGCAGCTTAGGCGTGGGTGGAGTAACAGATACGCAGTATTTT. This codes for CASSLGVGGVTDTQYF.

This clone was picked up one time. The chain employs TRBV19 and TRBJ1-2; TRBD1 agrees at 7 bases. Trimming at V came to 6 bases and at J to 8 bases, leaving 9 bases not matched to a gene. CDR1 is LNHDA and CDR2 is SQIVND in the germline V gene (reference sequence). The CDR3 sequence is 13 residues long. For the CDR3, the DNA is TGTGCCAGTAGGACGGGACAGCAGCAAGGCTACACCTTC. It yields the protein CASRTGQQQGYTF.

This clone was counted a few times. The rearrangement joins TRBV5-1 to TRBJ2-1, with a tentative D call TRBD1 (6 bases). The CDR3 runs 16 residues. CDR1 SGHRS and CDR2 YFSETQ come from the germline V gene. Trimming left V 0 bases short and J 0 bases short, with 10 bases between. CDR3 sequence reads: CASSLGQDLSYNEQFF. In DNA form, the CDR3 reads TGCGCCAGCAGCTTGGGACAGGACCTCTCCTACAATGAGCAGTTCTTC.

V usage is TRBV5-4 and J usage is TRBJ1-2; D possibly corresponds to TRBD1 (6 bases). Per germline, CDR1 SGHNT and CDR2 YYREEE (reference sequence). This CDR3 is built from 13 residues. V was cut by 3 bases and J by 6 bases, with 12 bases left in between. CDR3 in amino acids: CASSSDRFNGYTF. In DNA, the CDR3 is TGTGCCAGCAGCTCGGACAGATTTAATGGCTACACCTTC.

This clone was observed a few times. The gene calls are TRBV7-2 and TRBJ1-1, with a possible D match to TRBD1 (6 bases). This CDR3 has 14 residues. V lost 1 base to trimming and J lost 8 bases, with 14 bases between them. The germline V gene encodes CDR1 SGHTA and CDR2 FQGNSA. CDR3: CASSLGVVRGEAFF. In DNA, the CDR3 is TGTGCCAGCAGCTTAGGGGTAGTCAGGGGCGAAGCTTTCTTT.

CDR3 in DNA: TGTGCCATCAGTGATTTGAGTAGCGGGGTAGTCGCAGATACGCAGTATTTT. It is translated as CAISDLSSGVVADTQYF. V is TRBV10-3 and J is TRBJ2-3; 8 bases line up with TRBD2. V shed 3 bases, J shed 4 bases, and the junction held 12 bases outside the gene matches. The CDR3 extends over 17 amino acids. Germline CDR1 ENHRY, CDR2 SYGVKD.

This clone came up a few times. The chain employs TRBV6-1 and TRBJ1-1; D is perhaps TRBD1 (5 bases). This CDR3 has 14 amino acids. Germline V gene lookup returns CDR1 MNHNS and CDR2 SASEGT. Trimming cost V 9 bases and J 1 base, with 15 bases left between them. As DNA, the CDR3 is TGTGCCAGTTCCTCCCCGGGGGGGAACACTGAAGCTTTCTTT. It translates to CASSSPGGNTEAFF.

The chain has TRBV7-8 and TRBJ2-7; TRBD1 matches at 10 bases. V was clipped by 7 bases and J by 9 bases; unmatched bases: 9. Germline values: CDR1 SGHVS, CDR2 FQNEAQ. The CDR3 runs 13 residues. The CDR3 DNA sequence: TGTGCCAGCACCGTGGACAGGGGGGGCACGCAGTACTTC. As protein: CASTVDRGGTQYF.

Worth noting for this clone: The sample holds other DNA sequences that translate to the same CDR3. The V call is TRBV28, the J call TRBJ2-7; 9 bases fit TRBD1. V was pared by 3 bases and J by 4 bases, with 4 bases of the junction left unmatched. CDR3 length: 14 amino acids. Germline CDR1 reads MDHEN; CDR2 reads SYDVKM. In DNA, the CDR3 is TGTGCCAGCAGTTTGTGGGACAGGGCGTACGAGCAGTACTTC. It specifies CASSLWDRAYEQYF.

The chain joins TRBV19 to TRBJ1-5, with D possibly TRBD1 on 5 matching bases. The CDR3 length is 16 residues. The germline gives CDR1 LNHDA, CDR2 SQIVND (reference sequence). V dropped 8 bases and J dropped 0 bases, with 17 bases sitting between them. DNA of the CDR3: TGTGCCAGTCGCGGGGACCCACCTTATAGCAATCAGCCCCAGCATTTT. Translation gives CASRGDPPYSNQPQHF.